This T cell receptor (beta chain) was recovered during a study of PD-1 blockade in classical Hodgkin lymphoma. The assay was immunoSEQ multiplex PCR, and TCRdb's table has in-frame clones only and misses some. Of more than 140,000 clones in the sample, nearly 80% were seen once. Findings and caveats of the study: Lower baseline TCR diversity marked trial partial responders and progressors. TCR diversity in CD4+, not CD8+, cells rose significantly by C4D1. Although disease activity or prior therapy may be involved, causes of the repertoire differences remain undefined.

All the patients suffered relapse after autologous stem cell transplantation, and brentuximab vedotin exposure differed. Complete response, partial response or progressive disease constituted the best responses recorded. To note about this clone: Its antigen is not identified.

Germline CDR1 reads LNHDA; CDR2 reads SQIVND (reference sequence). The CDR3 totals 16 residues. V was cut by 3 bases and J by 0 bases, with 12 bases left in between. The sample in question was peripheral blood mononuclear cells (PBMCs), obtained before the second cycle of nivolumab. The TCR was taken from a human donor with classical Hodgkin lymphoma. V is TRBV19 and J is TRBJ2-4; TRBD1 might be the D (5 bases). CDR3 in DNA: TGTGCCAGTAGTATCCCGACAGAATTAGCCAAAAACATTCAGTACTTC. Encoded protein: CASSIPTELAKNIQYF.